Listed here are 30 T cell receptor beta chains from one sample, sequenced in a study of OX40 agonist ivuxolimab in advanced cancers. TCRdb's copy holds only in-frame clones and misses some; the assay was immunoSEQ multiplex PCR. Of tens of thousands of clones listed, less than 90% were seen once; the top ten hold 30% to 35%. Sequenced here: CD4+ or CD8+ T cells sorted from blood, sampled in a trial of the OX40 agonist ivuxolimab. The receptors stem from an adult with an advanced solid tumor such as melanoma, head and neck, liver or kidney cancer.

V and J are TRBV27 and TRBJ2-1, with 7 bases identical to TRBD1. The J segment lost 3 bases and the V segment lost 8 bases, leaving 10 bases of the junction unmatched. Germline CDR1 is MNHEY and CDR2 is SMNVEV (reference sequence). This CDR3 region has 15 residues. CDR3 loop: CASAPAGGVYNEQFF. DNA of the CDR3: TGTGCCAGCGCACCTGCAGGGGGTGTCTACAATGAGCAGTTCTTC.

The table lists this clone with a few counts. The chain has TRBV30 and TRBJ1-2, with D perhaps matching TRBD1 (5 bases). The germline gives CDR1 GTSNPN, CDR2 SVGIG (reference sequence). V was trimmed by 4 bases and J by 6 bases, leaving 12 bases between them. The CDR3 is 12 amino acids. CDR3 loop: CAWNRGSNGYTF. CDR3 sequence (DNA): TGTGCCTGGAATAGGGGATCTAATGGCTACACCTTC.

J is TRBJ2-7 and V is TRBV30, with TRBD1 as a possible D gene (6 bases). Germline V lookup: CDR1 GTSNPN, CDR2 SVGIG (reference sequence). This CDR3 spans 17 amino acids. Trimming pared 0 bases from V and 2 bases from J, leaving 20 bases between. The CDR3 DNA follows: TGTGCCTGGAGTGTAACCAGTTACAGGGTGTCCACCTACGAGCAGTACTTC. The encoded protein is CAWSVTSYRVSTYEQYF.

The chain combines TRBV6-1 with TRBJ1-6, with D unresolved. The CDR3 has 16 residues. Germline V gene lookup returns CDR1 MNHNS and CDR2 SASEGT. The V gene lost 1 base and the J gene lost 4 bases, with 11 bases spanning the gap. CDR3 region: CASSEDSIRYNSPLHF. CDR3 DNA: TGTGCCAGCAGTGAAGACAGTATTAGGTATAATTCACCCCTCCACTTT.

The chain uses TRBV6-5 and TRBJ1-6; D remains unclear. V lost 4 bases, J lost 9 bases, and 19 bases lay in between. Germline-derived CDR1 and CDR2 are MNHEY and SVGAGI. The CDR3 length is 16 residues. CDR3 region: CASSFAEGGEFSPLHF. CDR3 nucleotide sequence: TGTGCCAGCAGTTTCGCCGAGGGCGGGGAATTTTCACCCCTCCACTTT.

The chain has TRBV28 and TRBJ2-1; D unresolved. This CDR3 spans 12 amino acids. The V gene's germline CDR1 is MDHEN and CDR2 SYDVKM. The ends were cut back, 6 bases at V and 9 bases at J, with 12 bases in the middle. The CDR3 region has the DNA TGTGCCAGCAGCCCTCCTTCTCTTGAGCAGTTCTTC. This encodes CASSPPSLEQFF.

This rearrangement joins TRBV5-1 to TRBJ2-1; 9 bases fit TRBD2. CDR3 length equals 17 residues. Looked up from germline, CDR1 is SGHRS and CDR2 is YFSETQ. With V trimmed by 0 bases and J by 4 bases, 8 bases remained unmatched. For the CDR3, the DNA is TGCGCCAGCAGCTTGGAGGCTAGCGGGGCGGGGTACAATGAGCAGTTCTTC. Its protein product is CASSLEASGAGYNEQFF.

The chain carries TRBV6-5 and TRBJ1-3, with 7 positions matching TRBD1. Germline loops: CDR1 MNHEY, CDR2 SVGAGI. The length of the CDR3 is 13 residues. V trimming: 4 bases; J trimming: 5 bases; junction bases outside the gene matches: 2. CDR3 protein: CASSSTGRNTIYF. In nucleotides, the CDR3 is TGTGCCAGCAGTTCGACAGGGCGAAACACCATATATTTT.

In DNA, the CDR3 is TGTGCCAGCAGTCGTCCTGGGACCGTAGCCTACGAGCAGTACTTC. Its translation is CASSRPGTVAYEQYF. V and J are TRBV28 and TRBJ2-7, with D perhaps TRBD1 or TRBD2 (5 bases each). The germline V and J ends were trimmed by 5 bases and 2 bases, with 16 bases remaining between them. The CDR3 runs 15 residues. The germline CDR1 and CDR2 sequences are MDHEN and SYDVKM.

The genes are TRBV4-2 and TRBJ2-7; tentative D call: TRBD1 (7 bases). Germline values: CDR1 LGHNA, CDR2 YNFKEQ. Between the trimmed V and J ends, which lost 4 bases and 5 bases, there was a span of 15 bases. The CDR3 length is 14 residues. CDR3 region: CASSPQGGADEQYF. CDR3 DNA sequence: TGTGCCAGCAGCCCTCAGGGGGGAGCAGACGAGCAGTACTTC.

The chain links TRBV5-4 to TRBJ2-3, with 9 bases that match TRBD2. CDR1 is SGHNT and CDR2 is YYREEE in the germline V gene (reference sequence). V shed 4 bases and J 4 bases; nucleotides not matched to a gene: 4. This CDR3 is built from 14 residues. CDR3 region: CASSRTSVSDTQYF. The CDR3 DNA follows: TGTGCCAGCAGCCGGACTAGCGTCTCAGATACGCAGTATTTT.

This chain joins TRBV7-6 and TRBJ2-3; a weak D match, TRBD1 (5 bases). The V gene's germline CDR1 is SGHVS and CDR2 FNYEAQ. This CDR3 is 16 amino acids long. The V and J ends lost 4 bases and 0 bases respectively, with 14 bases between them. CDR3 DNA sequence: TGTGCCAGCAGCTCCCAGGGTAAGGGGAGCACAGATACGCAGTATTTT. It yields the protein CASSSQGKGSTDTQYF.

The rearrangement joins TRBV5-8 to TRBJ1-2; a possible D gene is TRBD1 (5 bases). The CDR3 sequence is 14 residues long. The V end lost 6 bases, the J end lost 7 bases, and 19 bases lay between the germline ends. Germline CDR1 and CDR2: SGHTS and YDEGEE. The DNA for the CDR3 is TGTGCCAGCACCAAGACAGCCGGGGGGTCTGGCTACACCTTC. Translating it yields CASTKTAGGSGYTF.

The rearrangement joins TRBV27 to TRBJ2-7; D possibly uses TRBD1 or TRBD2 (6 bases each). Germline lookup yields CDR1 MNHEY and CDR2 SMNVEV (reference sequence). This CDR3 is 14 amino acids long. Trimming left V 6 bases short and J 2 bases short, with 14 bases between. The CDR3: CASRLRGQTYEQYF. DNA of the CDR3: TGTGCCAGCAGACTCCGGGGGCAAACCTACGAGCAGTACTTC.

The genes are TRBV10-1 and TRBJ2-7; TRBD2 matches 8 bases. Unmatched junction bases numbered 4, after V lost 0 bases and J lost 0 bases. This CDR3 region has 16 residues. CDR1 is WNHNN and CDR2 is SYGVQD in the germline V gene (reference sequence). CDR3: CASSESSGSPSYEQYF. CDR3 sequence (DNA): TGCGCCAGCAGTGAGTCGAGCGGGAGCCCCTCCTACGAGCAGTACTTC.

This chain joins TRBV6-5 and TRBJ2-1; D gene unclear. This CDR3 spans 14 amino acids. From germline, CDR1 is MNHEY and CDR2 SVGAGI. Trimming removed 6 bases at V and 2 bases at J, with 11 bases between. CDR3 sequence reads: CASRSRITYNEQFF. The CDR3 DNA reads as TGTGCCAGCAGGAGCAGGATAACCTACAATGAGCAGTTCTTC.

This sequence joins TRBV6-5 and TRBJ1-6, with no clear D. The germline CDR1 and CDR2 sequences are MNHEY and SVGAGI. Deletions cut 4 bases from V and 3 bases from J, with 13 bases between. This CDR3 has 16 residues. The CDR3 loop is CASSLDWSVYNSPLHF. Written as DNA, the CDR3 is TGTGCCAGCAGTTTGGACTGGTCGGTCTATAATTCACCCCTCCACTTT.

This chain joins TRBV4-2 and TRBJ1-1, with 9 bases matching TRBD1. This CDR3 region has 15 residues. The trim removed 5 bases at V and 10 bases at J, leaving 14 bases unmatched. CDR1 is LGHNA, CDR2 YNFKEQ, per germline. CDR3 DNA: TGTGCCAGCAGCTTCGGGACAGGGACCGCGGGGGTAGCTTTCTTT. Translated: CASSFGTGTAGVAFF.

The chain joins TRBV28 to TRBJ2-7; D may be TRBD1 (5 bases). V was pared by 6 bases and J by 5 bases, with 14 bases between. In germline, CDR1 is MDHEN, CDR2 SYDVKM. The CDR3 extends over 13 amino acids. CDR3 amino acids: CASSSGFVHEQYF. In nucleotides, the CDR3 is TGTGCCAGCAGCTCAGGGTTTGTACACGAGCAGTACTTC.

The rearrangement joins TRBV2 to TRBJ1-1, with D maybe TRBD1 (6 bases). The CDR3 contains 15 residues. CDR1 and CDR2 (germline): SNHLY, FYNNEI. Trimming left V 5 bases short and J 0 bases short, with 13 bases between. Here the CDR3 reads CASSHPGTMNTEAFF. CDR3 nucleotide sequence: TGTGCCAGCAGTCACCCCGGGACAATGAACACTGAAGCTTTCTTT.

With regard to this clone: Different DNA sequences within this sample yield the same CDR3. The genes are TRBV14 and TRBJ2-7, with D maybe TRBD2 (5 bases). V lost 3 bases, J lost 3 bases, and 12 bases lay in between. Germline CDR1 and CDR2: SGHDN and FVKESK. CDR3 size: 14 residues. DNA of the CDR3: TGTGCCAGCAGCCATCGAGGACTCGTCTACGAGCAGTACTTC. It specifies CASSHRGLVYEQYF.

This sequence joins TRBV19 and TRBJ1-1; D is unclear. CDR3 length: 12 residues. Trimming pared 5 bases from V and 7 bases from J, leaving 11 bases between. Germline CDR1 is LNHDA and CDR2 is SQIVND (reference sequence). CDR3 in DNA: TGTGCCAGTAGTGCCTCGGGGATTGAAGCTTTCTTT. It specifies CASSASGIEAFF.

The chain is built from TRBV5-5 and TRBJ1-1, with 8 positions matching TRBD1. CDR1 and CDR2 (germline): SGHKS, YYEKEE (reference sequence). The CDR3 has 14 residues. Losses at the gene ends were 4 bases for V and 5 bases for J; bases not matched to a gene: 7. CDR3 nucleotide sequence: TGTGCCAGCAGCCCCGGGACAGGCCGAACTGAAGCTTTCTTT. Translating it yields CASSPGTGRTEAFF.

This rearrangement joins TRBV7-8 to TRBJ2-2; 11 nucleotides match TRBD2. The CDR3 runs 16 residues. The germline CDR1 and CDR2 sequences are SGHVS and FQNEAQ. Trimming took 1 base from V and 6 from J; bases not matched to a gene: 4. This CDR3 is CASSLVALAGAGELFF. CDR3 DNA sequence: TGTGCCAGCAGCTTAGTAGCACTAGCGGGAGCCGGGGAGCTGTTTTTT.

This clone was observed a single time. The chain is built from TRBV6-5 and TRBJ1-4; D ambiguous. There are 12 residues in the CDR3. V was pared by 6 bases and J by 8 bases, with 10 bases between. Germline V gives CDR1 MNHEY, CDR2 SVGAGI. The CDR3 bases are TGTGCCAGCAGCCCCGAGGACGAAAAACTGTTTTTT. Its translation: CASSPEDEKLFF.

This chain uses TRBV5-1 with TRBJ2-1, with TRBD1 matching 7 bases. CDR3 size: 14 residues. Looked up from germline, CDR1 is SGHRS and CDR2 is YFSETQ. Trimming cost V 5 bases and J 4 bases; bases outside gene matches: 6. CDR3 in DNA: TGCGCCAGCAGGGGGACAGATCTATACAATGAGCAGTTCTTC. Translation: CASRGTDLYNEQFF.

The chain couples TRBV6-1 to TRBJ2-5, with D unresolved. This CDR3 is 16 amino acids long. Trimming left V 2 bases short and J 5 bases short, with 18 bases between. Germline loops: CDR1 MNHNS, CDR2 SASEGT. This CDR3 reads CASSESPGLGSETQYF. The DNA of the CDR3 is TGTGCCAGCAGTGAATCTCCGGGCCTAGGTTCGGAGACCCAGTACTTC.

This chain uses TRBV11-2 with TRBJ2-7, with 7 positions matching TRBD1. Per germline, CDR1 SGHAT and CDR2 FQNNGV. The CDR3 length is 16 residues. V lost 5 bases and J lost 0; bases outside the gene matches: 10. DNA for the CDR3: TGTGCCAGCAGCCTAAAGGGGACAGAATACTCCTACGAGCAGTACTTC. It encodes CASSLKGTEYSYEQYF.

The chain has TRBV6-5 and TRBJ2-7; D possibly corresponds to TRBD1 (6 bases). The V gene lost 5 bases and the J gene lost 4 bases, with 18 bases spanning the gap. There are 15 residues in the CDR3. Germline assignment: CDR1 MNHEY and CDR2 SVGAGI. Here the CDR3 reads CASSPTGLIPYEQYF. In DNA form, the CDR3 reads TGTGCCAGCAGTCCGACAGGCCTCATCCCGTACGAGCAGTACTTC.

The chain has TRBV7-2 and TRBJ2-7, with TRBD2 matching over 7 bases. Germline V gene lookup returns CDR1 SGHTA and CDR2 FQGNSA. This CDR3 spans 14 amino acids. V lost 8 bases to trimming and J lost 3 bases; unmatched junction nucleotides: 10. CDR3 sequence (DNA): TGTGCCAGCCTGAGGGCGGGACTAAACTACGAGCAGTACTTC. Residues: CASLRAGLNYEQYF.